These 31 T cell receptor beta chains were all obtained from the same sample, sequenced in a study of high-grade serous ovarian cancer treatment subgroups. Tumor samples were obtained before definitive surgery or chemotherapy. Only in-frame clones appear in the TCRdb table, and some are missing; sequencing was by immunoSEQ multiplex PCR. The table has some 33,000 clones, around three quarters seen once. The sequencing input was tumor tissue. These receptors came from a human donor with high-grade serous ovarian cancer.

The chain couples TRBV5-4 to TRBJ1-4, with 9 bases that match TRBD1. CDR3 size: 14 residues. The ends lost 4 bases at V and 8 bases at J; junction bases unmatched: 6. CDR1 is SGHNT, CDR2 YYREEE, per germline (reference sequence). In DNA, the CDR3 is TGTGCCAGCAGCCGACAGGGGGAGGTGGAAAAACTGTTTTTT. It codes for CASSRQGEVEKLFF.

The DNA for the CDR3 is TGTGCCTGGATTGAAGCTGGAAACACCATATATTTT. As protein: CAWIEAGNTIYF. The chain couples TRBV30 to TRBJ1-3; D is undetermined. V lost 4 bases to trimming and J lost 2 bases, with 6 bases between them. Germline loops: CDR1 GTSNPN, CDR2 SVGIG (reference sequence). This CDR3 has 12 residues.

The V call is TRBV11-1, the J call TRBJ2-1, with unresolved D. Trimming left V 1 base short and J 7 bases short, with 17 bases between. Germline V lookup: CDR1 SGHAT, CDR2 FQDESV (reference sequence). The CDR3 length is 16 residues. The CDR3 DNA reads as TGTGCCAGCAGCTTAGGGGTACTACCCGTCGGAAATGAGCAGTTCTTC. Translated, it gives CASSLGVLPVGNEQFF.

The chain has TRBV10-3 and TRBJ2-7; the D gene is possibly TRBD1 (6 bases). The V gene lost 6 bases and the J gene lost 0 bases, with 12 bases spanning the gap. Germline CDR1 is ENHRY and CDR2 is SYGVKD. This CDR3 comprises 14 residues. The CDR3, as DNA: TGTGCCATCAGCCAAACGGACAGCTCCTACGAGCAGTACTTC. It is translated as CAISQTDSSYEQYF.

This clone was detected once. The chain links TRBV7-2 to TRBJ2-1; 11 nucleotides line up with TRBD2. Trimming cost V 5 bases and J 10 bases; bases outside gene matches: 7. Germline V gene data show CDR1 as SGHTA and CDR2 as FQGNSA. CDR3 length equals 14 residues. DNA for the CDR3: TGTGCCAGCAGCCCCCCTAGCGGGAGGCTGGAGCAGTTCTTC. Its translation is CASSPPSGRLEQFF.

The chain is built from TRBV19 and TRBJ1-5; D gene unclear. The CDR3 runs 15 residues. Germline V gene data show CDR1 as LNHDA and CDR2 as SQIVND (reference sequence). Trimming took 5 bases from V and 0 from J, leaving 11 bases between them. This chain's CDR3 is CASSEDAYSNQPQHF. Here the CDR3 DNA reads TGTGCCAGTAGTGAGGACGCATATAGCAATCAGCCCCAGCATTTT.

This clone was detected a few times. The V gene is TRBV7-2, the J gene TRBJ1-3, with D possibly TRBD1 on 5 matching bases. Germline-derived CDR1 and CDR2 are SGHTA and FQGNSA. Trimming removed 4 bases from V and 1 base from J, with 11 bases in between. This CDR3 has 15 residues. CDR3 sequence: CASSSSGTSGNTIYF. CDR3 DNA sequence: TGTGCCAGCAGCTCGTCAGGGACGTCTGGAAACACCATATATTTT.

The J gene is TRBJ1-1, the V gene TRBV7-8, with D hard to call. The CDR3 contains 13 residues. Germline lookup yields CDR1 SGHVS and CDR2 FQNEAQ. The ends were cut back, 5 bases at V and 4 bases at J, with 11 bases in the middle. In DNA, the CDR3 is TGTGCCAGCAGCCTCACGACACGCACTGAAGCTTTCTTT. Amino acids: CASSLTTRTEAFF. The full variable domain, in which reference TRBV7-8 and TRBJ1-1 provide the parts outside the CDR3, is GAGVSQSPRYKVAKRGQDVALRCDPISGHVSLFWYQQALGQGPEFLTYFQNEAQLDKSGLPSDRFFAERPEGSVSTLKIQRTQQEDSAVYLCASSLTTRTEAFFGQGTRLTVV.

The chain is built from TRBV10-3 and TRBJ1-5; D gene ambiguous. Germline lookup yields CDR1 ENHRY and CDR2 SYGVKD. Trimming took 2 bases from V and 4 from J, leaving 6 bases between them. The CDR3 covers 13 residues. In DNA form, the CDR3 reads TGTGCCATCAGTGAGGACGGGAATCAGCCCCAGCATTTT. Its protein is CAISEDGNQPQHF.

V is TRBV19 and J is TRBJ1-2; a weak D match, TRBD1 (5 bases). This CDR3 contains 13 residues. The V end lost 11 bases, the J end lost 3 bases, and 16 bases lay between the germline ends. CDR1 LNHDA and CDR2 SQIVND come from the germline V gene (reference sequence). In DNA form, the CDR3 reads TGTGCCTCAACGGGGCGAGCGGACTATGGCTACACCTTC. This codes for CASTGRADYGYTF.

This chain joins TRBV7-3 and TRBJ2-1, with TRBD2 identical over 8 bases. The CDR3 runs 17 residues. The V gene end was trimmed by 2 bases and the J gene end by 9 bases; junction bases not matched to a gene: 15. Germline lookup yields CDR1 SGHTA and CDR2 FQGTGA. CDR3: CASSLLVAAQSGGEQFF. The CDR3 DNA reads as TGTGCCAGCAGCTTATTGGTGGCGGCCCAGAGCGGGGGTGAGCAGTTCTTC. Variable domain in full (rest from reference TRBV7-3 and TRBJ2-1): GAGVSQTPSNKVTEKGKYVELRCDPISGHTALYWYRQSLGQGPEFLIYFQGTGAADDSGLPNDRFFAVRPEGSVSTLKIQRTERGDSAVYLCASSLLVAAQSGGEQFFGPGTRLTVL.

The gene calls are TRBV19 and TRBJ1-4; D not resolved. This CDR3 region has 13 residues. The V gene lost 5 bases and the J gene lost 9 bases, with 13 bases spanning the gap. Germline values: CDR1 LNHDA, CDR2 SQIVND (reference sequence). The CDR3 DNA sequence: TGTGCCAGTAGTCCGGTTGAGGGTCAAAAACTGTTTTTT. Encoded protein: CASSPVEGQKLFF. The full variable domain, in which reference TRBV19 and TRBJ1-4 provide the parts outside the CDR3, is DGGITQSPKYLFRKEGQNVTLSCEQNLNHDAMYWYRQDPGQGLRLIYYSQIVNDFQKGDIAEGYSVSREKKESFPLTVTSAQKNPTAFYLCASSPVEGQKLFFGSGTQLSVL.

The genes are TRBV25-1 and TRBJ2-2, with a possible D match to TRBD2 (5 bases). Trimming removed 9 bases at V and 5 bases at J, with 16 bases between. The CDR3 extends over 14 amino acids. The germline gives CDR1 MGHDK, CDR2 SYGVNS. The CDR3 loop reads CASGVGSQTGELFF. Here the CDR3 DNA reads TGTGCCAGTGGGGTGGGGAGTCAAACCGGGGAGCTGTTTTTT.

V and J are TRBV7-2 and TRBJ1-1; D is undetermined. Germline assignment: CDR1 SGHTA and CDR2 FQGNSA. There are 13 residues in the CDR3. The ends were cut back, 2 bases at V and 12 bases at J, with 16 bases in the middle. In DNA form, the CDR3 reads TGTGCCAGCAGCTTACGTCGGGAGGCGGGAACTTTCTTT. Residues: CASSLRREAGTFF.

By share, this clone counts as large (0.1 to 1%). This chain joins TRBV2 and TRBJ1-3; 7 bases fit TRBD1. Germline V gene data show CDR1 as SNHLY and CDR2 as FYNNEI. The CDR3 covers 15 residues. The junction had 9 bases not matched to a gene; V was cut back by 6 bases and J by 4 bases. The CDR3 region is CASRRGQEKGNTIYF. The CDR3 coding sequence is TGTGCCAGCAGAAGAGGACAGGAGAAAGGAAACACCATATATTTT.

V is TRBV7-2 and J is TRBJ2-3; the match to TRBD2 covers 10 bases. Germline lookup yields CDR1 SGHTA and CDR2 FQGNSA. The CDR3 is made up of 16 amino acids. The trim removed 4 bases at V and 0 bases at J, leaving 4 bases unmatched. CDR3 bases: TGTGCCAGCAGCTCGACTAGCGGGCATAGCACAGATACGCAGTATTTT. Protein product: CASSSTSGHSTDTQYF. The variable domain in full, completed from reference TRBV7-2 and TRBJ2-3, reads GAGVSQSPSNKVTEKGKDVELRCDPISGHTALYWYRQSLGQGLEFLIYFQGNSAPDKSGLPSDRFSAERTGGSVSTLTIQRTQQEDSAVYLCASSSTSGHSTDTQYFGPGTRLTVL.

In nucleotides, the CDR3 is TGTGCCAGCAGCTCGGGACAGAGCTCTGGAAACACCATATATTTT. Translation gives CASSSGQSSGNTIYF. The chain joins TRBV7-2 to TRBJ1-3, with 7 bases lining up with TRBD1. There are 15 residues in the CDR3. With V trimmed by 4 bases and J by 0 bases, 3 bases remained unmatched. Looked up from germline, CDR1 is SGHTA and CDR2 is FQGNSA.

This chain connects TRBV20-1 to TRBJ2-7; 8 bases map to TRBD1. Looked up from germline, CDR1 is DFQATT and CDR2 is SNEGSKA (reference sequence). J lost 6 bases, V lost 6 bases, and 4 bases had no gene match. The CDR3 is 11 residues long. CDR3 amino acids: CSAPGGTEQYF. CDR3 bases: TGCAGTGCCCCAGGGGGCACCGAGCAGTACTTC.

V usage is TRBV6-1 and J usage is TRBJ2-1; D not resolved. The CDR3 runs to 16 residues. Germline CDR1 MNHNS, CDR2 SASEGT. Trimming took off 2 bases at V and 10 bases at J, with 21 bases between the two ends. CDR3 loop: CASSESFVGQRGEQFF. The CDR3 DNA is TGTGCCAGCAGTGAAAGTTTTGTTGGGCAGCGCGGAGAGCAGTTCTTC.

V usage is TRBV15 and J usage is TRBJ1-1; tentative D call: TRBD1 (6 bases). Germline lookup yields CDR1 LNHNV and CDR2 YYDKDF (reference sequence). The V gene lost 3 bases and the J gene lost 0 bases, with 8 bases spanning the gap. The CDR3 runs to 14 residues. In nucleotides, the CDR3 is TGTGCCACCAGCAGGGACAGACTGAACACTGAAGCTTTCTTT. Translated, it gives CATSRDRLNTEAFF.

CDR3 in DNA: TGTGCCAGCAGCCCCCGACAGGCGTATCAGCCCCAGCATTTT. It codes for CASSPRQAYQPQHF. The chain couples TRBV7-3 to TRBJ1-5; possibly TRBD1 for D (6 bases). Looked up from germline, CDR1 is SGHTA and CDR2 is FQGTGA. The CDR3 totals 14 residues. V shed 5 bases and J shed 5 bases, with 13 bases lying between them.

The chain joins TRBV7-2 to TRBJ2-3; TRBD1 aligns across 8 bases. This CDR3 comprises 14 residues. The ends lost 3 bases at V and 3 bases at J; junction bases unmatched: 2. Germline V lookup: CDR1 SGHTA, CDR2 FQGNSA. The CDR3 coding sequence is TGTGCCAGCAGCTTCCAGGGGGCAACAGATACGCAGTATTTT. Its protein product is CASSFQGATDTQYF.

The rearrangement links TRBV5-1 to TRBJ2-6; D may match TRBD1 or TRBD2 (6 bases each). CDR1 is SGHRS and CDR2 is YFSETQ in the germline V gene. CDR3 length: 19 residues. V was clipped by 7 bases and J by 0 bases, with 23 bases between them. The CDR3 spells CASSRGAAQLFSGANVLTF. Written as DNA, the CDR3 is TGCGCCAGCTCTAGGGGGGCCGCACAGCTCTTCTCTGGGGCCAACGTCCTGACTTTC.

The rearrangement uses TRBV7-8 and TRBJ2-3; D is perhaps TRBD2 (6 bases). The V end lost 4 bases, the J end lost 2 bases, and 10 bases lay between the germline ends. Germline V lookup: CDR1 SGHVS, CDR2 FQNEAQ. The CDR3 consists of 14 residues. The CDR3: CASSSTSSTDTQYF. The CDR3, as DNA: TGTGCCAGCAGCTCGACTAGTTCCACAGATACGCAGTATTTT.

The DNA of the CDR3 is TGTGCCAGCAGCCCAGGACCGATCTACGAGCAGTACTTC. As protein: CASSPGPIYEQYF. V usage is TRBV27 and J usage is TRBJ2-7, with unresolved D. The CDR3 is 13 amino acids. V lost 6 bases and J lost 3, with 12 bases in between. Germline CDR1 is MNHEY and CDR2 is SMNVEV (reference sequence).

The gene calls are TRBV5-1 and TRBJ1-5; no clear D gene. This CDR3 comprises 13 residues. With 0 bases removed from V and 5 bases from J, the gap between germline ends came to 6 bases. Germline lookup yields CDR1 SGHRS and CDR2 YFSETQ. DNA of the CDR3: TGCGCCAGCAGCTTGGATTCCGATCAGCCCCAGCATTTT. This sequence encodes CASSLDSDQPQHF.

This chain joins TRBV7-2 and TRBJ2-5; D perhaps matches TRBD1 (5 bases). The CDR3 has 15 residues. Per the germline V gene, CDR1 is SGHTA and CDR2 is FQGNSA. Trimming pared 2 bases from V and 2 bases from J, leaving 12 bases between. In nucleotides, the CDR3 is TGTGCCAGCAGCTTAAATGCAGGGCGGCAAGAGACCCAGTACTTC. Its protein is CASSLNAGRQETQYF.

The J gene is TRBJ2-7, the V gene TRBV14, with 9 positions matching TRBD1. V was clipped by 3 bases and J by 3 bases; unmatched bases: 3. Germline V CDR1 and CDR2: SGHDN, FVKESK. The CDR3 extends over 14 amino acids. CDR3 region: CASSQSGQGYEQYF. The CDR3, as DNA: TGTGCCAGCAGCCAGTCGGGACAGGGCTACGAGCAGTACTTC.

The V call is TRBV9, the J call TRBJ1-4; 7 bases map to TRBD1. V shed 0 bases and J 7 bases; nucleotides not matched to a gene: 6. The CDR3 runs to 15 residues. CDR1 and CDR2 from the germline V gene are SGDLS and YYNGEE. DNA for the CDR3: TGTGCCAGCAGCGTAGGAGGGGGCGCGGCTGAAAAACTGTTTTTT. Its protein is CASSVGGGAAEKLFF.

J is TRBJ1-5 and V is TRBV19, with a weak D call TRBD1 (5 bases). V was clipped by 5 bases and J by 2 bases, with 16 bases between them. Germline V gene data show CDR1 as LNHDA and CDR2 as SQIVND (reference sequence). This CDR3 has 16 residues. The CDR3 protein is CASSPDGRAGNQPQHF. The CDR3 nucleotides read TGTGCCAGTAGTCCAGATGGCAGGGCTGGCAATCAGCCCCAGCATTTT.

A few counts support this clone. V gene TRBV28 combines with J gene TRBJ2-7; either TRBD1 or TRBD2 may fit D (5 bases each). The CDR3 spans 14 residues. From germline, CDR1 is MDHEN and CDR2 SYDVKM. V lost 6 bases, J lost 1 base, and 13 bases lay in between. Written as DNA, the CDR3 is TGTGCCAGCAGGGGGACCCCGTTTTCCTACGAGCAGTACTTC. It translates to CASRGTPFSYEQYF.